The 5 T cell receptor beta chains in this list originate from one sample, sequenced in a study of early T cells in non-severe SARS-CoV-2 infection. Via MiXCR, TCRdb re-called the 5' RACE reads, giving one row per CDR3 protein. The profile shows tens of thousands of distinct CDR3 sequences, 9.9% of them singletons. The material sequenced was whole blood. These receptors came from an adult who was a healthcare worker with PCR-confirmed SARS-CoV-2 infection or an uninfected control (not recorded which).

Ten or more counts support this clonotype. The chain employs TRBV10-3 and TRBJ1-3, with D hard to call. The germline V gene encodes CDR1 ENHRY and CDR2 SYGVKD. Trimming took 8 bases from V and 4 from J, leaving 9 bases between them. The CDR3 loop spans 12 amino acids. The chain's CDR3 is CAIQTAGNTIYF. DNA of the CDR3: TGTGCCATCCAAACAGCAGGAAACACCATATATTTT.

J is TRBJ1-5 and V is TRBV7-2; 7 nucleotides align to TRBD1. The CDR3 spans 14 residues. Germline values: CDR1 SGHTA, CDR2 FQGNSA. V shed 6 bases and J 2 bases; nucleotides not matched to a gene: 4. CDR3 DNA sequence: TGTGCCAGCAGTGCAGGGGGGGGCAATCAGCCCCAGCATTTT. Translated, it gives CASSAGGGNQPQHF.

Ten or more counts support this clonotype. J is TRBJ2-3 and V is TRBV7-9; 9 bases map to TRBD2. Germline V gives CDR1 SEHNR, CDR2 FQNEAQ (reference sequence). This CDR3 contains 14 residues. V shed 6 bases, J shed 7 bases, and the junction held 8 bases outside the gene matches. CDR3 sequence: CASSPSSGANTQYF. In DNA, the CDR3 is TGTGCCAGCAGTCCTTCTAGCGGGGCGAATACGCAGTATTTT.

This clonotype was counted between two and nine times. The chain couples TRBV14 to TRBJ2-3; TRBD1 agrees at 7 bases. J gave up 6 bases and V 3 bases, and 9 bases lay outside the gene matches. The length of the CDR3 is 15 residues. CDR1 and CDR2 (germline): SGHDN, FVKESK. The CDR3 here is CASSHRTGRGDTQYF. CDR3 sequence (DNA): TGTGCCAGCAGCCACAGGACAGGCCGAGGGGATACGCAGTATTTT. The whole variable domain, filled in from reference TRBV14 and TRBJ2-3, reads EAGVTQFPSHSVIEKGQTVTLRCDPISGHDNLYWYRRVMGKEIKFLLHFVKESKQDESGMPNNRFLAERTGGTYSTLKVQPAELEDSGVYFCASSHRTGRGDTQYFGPGTRLTVL.

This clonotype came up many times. The CDR3 spells CASSSDRAGANVLTF. As DNA, the CDR3 is TGCGCCAGCAGCTCAGATAGAGCTGGGGCCAACGTCCTGACTTTC. The chain employs TRBV5-1 and TRBJ2-6; D ambiguous. Germline CDR1 and CDR2: SGHRS and YFSETQ. Trimming took 3 bases from V and 2 from J, leaving 9 bases between them. The CDR3 consists of 15 residues. Using reference TRBV5-1 and TRBJ2-6 for the parts outside the CDR3, the full variable domain is KAGVTQTPRYLIKTRGQQVTLSCSPISGHRSVSWYQQTPGQGLQFLFEYFSETQRNKGNFPGRFSGRQFSNSRSEMNVSTLELGDSALYLCASSSDRAGANVLTFGAGSRLTVL.